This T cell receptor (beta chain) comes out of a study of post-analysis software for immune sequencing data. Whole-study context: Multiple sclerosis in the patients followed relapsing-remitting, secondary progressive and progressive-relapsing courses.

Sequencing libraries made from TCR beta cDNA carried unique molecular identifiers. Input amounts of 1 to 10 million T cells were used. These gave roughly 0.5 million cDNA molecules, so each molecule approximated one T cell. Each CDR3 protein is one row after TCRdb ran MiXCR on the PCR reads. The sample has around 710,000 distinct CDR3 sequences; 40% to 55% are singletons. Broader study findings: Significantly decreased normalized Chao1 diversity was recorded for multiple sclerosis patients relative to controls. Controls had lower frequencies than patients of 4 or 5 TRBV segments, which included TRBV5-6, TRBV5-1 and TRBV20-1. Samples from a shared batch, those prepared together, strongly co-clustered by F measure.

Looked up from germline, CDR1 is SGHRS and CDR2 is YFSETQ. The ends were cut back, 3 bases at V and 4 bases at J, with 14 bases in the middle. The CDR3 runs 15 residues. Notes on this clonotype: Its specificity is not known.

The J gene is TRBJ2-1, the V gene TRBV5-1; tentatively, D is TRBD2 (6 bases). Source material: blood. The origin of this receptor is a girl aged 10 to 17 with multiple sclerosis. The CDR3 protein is CASSSMEGGYNEQFF. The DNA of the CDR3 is TGCGCCAGCAGCTCCATGGAGGGAGGTTACAATGAGCAGTTCTTC.